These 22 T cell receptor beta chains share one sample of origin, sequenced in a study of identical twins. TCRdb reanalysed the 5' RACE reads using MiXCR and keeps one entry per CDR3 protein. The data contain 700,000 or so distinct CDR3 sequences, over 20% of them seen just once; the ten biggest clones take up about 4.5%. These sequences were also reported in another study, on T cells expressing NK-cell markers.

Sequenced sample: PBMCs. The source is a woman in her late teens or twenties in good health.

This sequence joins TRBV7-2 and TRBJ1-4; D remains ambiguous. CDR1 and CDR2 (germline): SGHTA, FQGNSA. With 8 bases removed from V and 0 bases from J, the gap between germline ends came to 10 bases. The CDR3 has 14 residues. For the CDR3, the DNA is TGTGCCAGCTCGAAGGAGGCAACTAATGAAAAACTGTTTTTT. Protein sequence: CASSKEATNEKLFF.

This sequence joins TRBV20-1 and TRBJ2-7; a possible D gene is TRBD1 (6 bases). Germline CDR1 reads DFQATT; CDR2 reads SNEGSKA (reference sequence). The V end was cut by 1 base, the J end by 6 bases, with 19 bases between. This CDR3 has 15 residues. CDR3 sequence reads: CSARGQGQVRGEQYF. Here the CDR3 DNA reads TGCAGTGCTAGAGGGCAGGGGCAGGTAAGGGGCGAGCAGTACTTC.

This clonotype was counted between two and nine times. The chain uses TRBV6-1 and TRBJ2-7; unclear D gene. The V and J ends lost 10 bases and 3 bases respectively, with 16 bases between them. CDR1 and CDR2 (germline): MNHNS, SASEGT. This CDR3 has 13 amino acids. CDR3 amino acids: CATQRNSGYEQYF. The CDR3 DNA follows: TGTGCCACACAACGTAATTCTGGCTACGAGCAGTACTTC.

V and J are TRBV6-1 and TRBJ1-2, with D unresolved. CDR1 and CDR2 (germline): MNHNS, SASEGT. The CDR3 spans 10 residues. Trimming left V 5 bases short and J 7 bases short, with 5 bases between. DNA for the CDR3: TGTGCCAGCAGTCTGACTGGCTACACCTTC. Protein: CASSLTGYTF.

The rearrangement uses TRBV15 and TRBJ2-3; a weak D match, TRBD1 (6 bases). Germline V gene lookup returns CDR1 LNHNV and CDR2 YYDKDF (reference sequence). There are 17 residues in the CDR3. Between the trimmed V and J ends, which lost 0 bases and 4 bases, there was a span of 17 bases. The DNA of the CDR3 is TGTGCCACCAGCAGAGATCTGGGCAGGGACACCGCAGATACGCAGTATTTT. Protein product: CATSRDLGRDTADTQYF.

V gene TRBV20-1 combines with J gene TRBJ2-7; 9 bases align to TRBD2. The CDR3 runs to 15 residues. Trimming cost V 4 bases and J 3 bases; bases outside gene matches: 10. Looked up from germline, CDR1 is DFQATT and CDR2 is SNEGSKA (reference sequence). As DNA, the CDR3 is TGCAGTGCTAACGTGGTCGCGGGGGGGCTCTACGAGCAGTACTTC. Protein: CSANVVAGGLYEQYF.

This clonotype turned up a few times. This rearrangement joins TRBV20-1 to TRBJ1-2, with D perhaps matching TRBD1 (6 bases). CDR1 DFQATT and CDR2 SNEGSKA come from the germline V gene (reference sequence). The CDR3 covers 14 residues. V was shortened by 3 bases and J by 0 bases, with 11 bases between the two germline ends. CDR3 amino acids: CSARQGYTNYGYTF. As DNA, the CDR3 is TGCAGTGCTAGGCAGGGGTACACTAACTATGGCTACACCTTC.

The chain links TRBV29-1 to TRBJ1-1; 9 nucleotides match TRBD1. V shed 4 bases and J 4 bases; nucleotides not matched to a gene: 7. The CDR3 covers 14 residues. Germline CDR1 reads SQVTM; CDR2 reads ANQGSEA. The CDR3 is CSVAWDRAVTEAFF. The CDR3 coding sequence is TGCAGCGTTGCTTGGGACAGGGCGGTCACTGAAGCTTTCTTT.

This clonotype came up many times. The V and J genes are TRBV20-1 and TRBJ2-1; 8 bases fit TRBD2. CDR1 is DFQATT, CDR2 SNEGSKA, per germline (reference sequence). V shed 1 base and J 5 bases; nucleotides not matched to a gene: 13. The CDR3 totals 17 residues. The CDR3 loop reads CSARGFLGTSTHNEQFF. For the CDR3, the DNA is TGCAGTGCTAGAGGTTTTTTAGGGACTAGTACGCACAATGAGCAGTTCTTC.

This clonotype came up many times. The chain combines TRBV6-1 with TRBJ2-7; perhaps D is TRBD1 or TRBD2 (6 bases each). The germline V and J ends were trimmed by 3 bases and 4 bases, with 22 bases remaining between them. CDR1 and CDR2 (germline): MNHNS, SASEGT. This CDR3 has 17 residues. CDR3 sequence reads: CASSEGAGGSSKYEQYF. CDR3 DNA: TGTGCCAGCAGTGAGGGGGCCGGGGGCAGTTCTAAATACGAGCAGTACTTC.

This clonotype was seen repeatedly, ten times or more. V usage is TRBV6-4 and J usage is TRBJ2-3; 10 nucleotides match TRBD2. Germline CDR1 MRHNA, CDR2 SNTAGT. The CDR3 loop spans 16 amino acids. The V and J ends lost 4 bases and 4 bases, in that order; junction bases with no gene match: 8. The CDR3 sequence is CASSGSSGSYPDTQYF. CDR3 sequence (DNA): TGTGCCAGCAGTGGGTCTAGCGGGAGTTATCCAGATACGCAGTATTTT.

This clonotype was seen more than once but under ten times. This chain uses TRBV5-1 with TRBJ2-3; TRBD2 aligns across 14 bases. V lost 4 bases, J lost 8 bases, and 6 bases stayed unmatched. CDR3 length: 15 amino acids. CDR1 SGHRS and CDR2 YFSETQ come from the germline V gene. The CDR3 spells CASSLTSGGARTQYF. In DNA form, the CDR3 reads TGCGCCAGCAGCCTGACTAGCGGGGGGGCCCGTACGCAGTATTTT.

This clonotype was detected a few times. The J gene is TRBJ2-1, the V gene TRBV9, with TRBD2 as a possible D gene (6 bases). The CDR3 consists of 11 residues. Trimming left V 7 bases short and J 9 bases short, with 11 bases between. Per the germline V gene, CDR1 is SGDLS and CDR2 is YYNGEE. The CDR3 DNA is TGTGCCAGCGGGCCGACTAGTGAGCAGTTCTTC. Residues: CASGPTSEQFF.

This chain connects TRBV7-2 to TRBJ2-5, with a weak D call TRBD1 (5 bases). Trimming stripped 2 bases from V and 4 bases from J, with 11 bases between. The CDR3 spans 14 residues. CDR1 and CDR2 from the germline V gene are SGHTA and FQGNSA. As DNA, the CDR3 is TGTGCCAGCAGCTTAAATTATCAGGGAGAGACCCAGTACTTC. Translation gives CASSLNYQGETQYF.

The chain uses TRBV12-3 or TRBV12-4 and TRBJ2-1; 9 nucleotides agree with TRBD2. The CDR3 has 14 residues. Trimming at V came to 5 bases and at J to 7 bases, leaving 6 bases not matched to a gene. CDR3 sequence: CASSLRGGWNEQFF. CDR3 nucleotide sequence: TGTGCCAGCAGTCTGCGGGGGGGCTGGAATGAGCAGTTCTTC.

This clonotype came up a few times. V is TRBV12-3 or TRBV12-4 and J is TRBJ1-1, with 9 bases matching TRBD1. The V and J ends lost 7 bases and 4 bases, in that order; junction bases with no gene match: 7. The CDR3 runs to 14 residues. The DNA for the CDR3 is TGTGCCAGCATTAGGGACAGGGCGGTCACTGAAGCTTTCTTT. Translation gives CASIRDRAVTEAFF.

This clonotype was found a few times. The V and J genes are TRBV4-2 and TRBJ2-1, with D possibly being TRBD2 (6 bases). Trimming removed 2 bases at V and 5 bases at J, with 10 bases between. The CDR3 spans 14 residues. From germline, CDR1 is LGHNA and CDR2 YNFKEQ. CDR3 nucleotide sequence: TGTGCCAGCAGCCAAACCCGGGAGAACAATGAGCAGTTCTTC. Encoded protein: CASSQTRENNEQFF.

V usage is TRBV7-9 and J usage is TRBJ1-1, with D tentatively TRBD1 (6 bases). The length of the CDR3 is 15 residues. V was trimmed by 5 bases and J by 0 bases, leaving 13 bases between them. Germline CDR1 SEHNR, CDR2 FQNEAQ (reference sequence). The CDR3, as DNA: TGTGCCAGCAGCCCTACAGGGCGGGTGAACACTGAAGCTTTCTTT. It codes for CASSPTGRVNTEAFF.

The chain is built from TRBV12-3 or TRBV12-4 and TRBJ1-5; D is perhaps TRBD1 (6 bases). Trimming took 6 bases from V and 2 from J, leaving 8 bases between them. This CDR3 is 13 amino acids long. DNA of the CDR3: TGTGCCAGCAGCCACAGGGGCAATCAGCCCCAGCATTTT. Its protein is CASSHRGNQPQHF.

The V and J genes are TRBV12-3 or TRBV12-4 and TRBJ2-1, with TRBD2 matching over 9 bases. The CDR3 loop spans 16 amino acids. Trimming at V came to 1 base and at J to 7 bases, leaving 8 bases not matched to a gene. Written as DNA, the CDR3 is TGTGCCAGCAGTTTAGGGCGGGGGGGCATCAGAAATGAGCAGTTCTTC. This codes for CASSLGRGGIRNEQFF.

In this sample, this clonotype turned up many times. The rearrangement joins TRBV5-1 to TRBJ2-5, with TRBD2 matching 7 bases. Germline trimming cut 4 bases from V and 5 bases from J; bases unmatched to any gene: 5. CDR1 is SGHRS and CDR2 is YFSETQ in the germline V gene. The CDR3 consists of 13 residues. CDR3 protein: CASSPGTTETQYF. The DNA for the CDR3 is TGCGCCAGCAGCCCGGGGACTACGGAGACCCAGTACTTC.

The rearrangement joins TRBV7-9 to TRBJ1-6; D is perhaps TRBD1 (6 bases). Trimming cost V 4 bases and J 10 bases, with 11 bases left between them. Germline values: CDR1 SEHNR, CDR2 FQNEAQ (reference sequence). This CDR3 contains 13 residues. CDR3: CASSWDTESPLHF. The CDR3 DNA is TGTGCCAGCAGCTGGGACACCGAATCACCCCTCCACTTT.